This T cell receptor beta chain emerged from a study of CD8 T cells in ankylosing spondylitis (dated by TCRdb to the late 2010s). General notes on the study: To find TCR variants linked to disease, the study profiled T cell receptor beta repertoires in ankylosing spondylitis patients and healthy donors. Samples of peripheral blood were taken, and for ankylosing spondylitis patients, synovial fluid was collected as well. In total, the full study cohort was made up of 110 or so healthy donors and roughly 27 ankylosing spondylitis patients. Findings and caveats that apply to the study as a whole: A TCR beta motif of several highly homologous amino acid variants appeared characteristic of blood from ankylosing spondylitis patients. Significant enrichment of the disease-linked clones was reported in matched synovial fluid samples from ankylosing spondylitis patients. The disease-linked clones had a CD8+ phenotype and were found at relatively low frequencies in peripheral blood. Some motif variants were previously reported in synovial fluid and blood of reactive arthritis patients, suggesting common disease-initiation mechanisms.

This clonotype was recorded a few times. What this receptor recognizes is not known. Base-call qualities are not available, and no considerably larger clone is one nucleotide away. The CDR3 runs 15 amino acids, cysteine and phenylalanine included. Only the CDR3 DNA is retained, 45 bases long and in frame from the first base. Per the germline V gene, SGHNT is the CDR1 and YENEEA is the CDR2. V lost 5 bases and J lost 0 bases; the stretch between them is 13 bases long. Sequencing instrument: Illumina HiSeq 2500. TCR beta libraries were prepared by quantitative 5'-RACE with molecular barcodes. On the study's bioinformatics: A new computational method based on a probabilistic model of VDJ rearrangement was used to identify disease-linked TCR variants. Through fastp at Q25 and MiXCR, TCRdb rebuilt clones from the public reads, retaining in-frame beta chains. Identical CDR3 proteins give one entry, which carries the most common genes and DNA. These V and J calls rely on TCRdb rather than the paper's analysis. The sample table holds about 130,000 distinct CDR3 sequences, of which around 7.9% were seen once. Of the sample, around an eighth falls within the top ten clones.

Source material: blood, either unsorted or a sorted T cell fraction (not recorded which). The chain couples TRBV11-3 to TRBJ2-5; perhaps TRBD2 is the D gene, with 5 bases matching. This clonotype was obtained from a female donor with ankylosing spondylitis or in good health (not recorded which). The CDR3 protein sequence reads: CASSTRGSDQETQYF. The DNA is as follows: TGTGCCAGCAGCACCCGTGGTAGCGACCAAGAGACCCAGTACTTC.